The 25 T cell receptor beta chains below come from one sample, sequenced in a study of T cell changes during pregnancy in multiple sclerosis. The assay was immunoSEQ multiplex PCR, and TCRdb's table has in-frame clones only and misses some. The profile shows about 46,000 clones, roughly 92% of them singletons. Sample: peripheral blood, taken in the third trimester of pregnancy. Source of these receptors: a female donor with multiple sclerosis, enrolled in a pregnancy study.

J is TRBJ2-1 and V is TRBV6-1; TRBD1 matches 8 bases. J was trimmed by 10 bases and V by 5 bases; bases with no gene match: 4. The germline V gene encodes CDR1 MNHNS and CDR2 SASEGT. This CDR3 comprises 12 residues. The CDR3: CASSQGQGEQFF. For the CDR3, the DNA is TGTGCCAGCAGTCAAGGACAGGGAGAGCAGTTCTTC.

Only one count was recorded for this clone. V usage is TRBV6-1 and J usage is TRBJ2-7; D unresolved. Deletions cut 1 base from V and 0 bases from J, with 10 bases between. Per germline, CDR1 MNHNS and CDR2 SASEGT. The CDR3 totals 15 residues. CDR3 amino acids: CASSEGALSSYEQYF. As DNA, the CDR3 is TGTGCCAGCAGTGAAGGAGCATTAAGCTCCTACGAGCAGTACTTC.

J is TRBJ2-1 and V is TRBV9, with TRBD2 matching over 9 bases. There are 16 residues in the CDR3. Losses at the gene ends were 2 bases for V and 8 bases for J; bases not matched to a gene: 11. In germline, CDR1 is SGDLS, CDR2 YYNGEE. The CDR3 loop is CASSVFPGLAVDEQFF. Written as DNA, the CDR3 is TGTGCCAGCAGCGTCTTTCCGGGACTAGCCGTCGATGAGCAGTTCTTC. The full variable domain, completed using reference TRBV9 and TRBJ2-1, is DSGVTQTPKHLITATGQRVTLRCSPRSGDLSVYWYQQSLDQGLQFLIQYYNGEERAKGNILERFSAQQFPDLHSELNLSSLELGDSALYFCASSVFPGLAVDEQFFGPGTRLTVL.

The rearrangement links TRBV12-5 to TRBJ1-5, with 12 nucleotides matching TRBD1. This CDR3 comprises 16 residues. CDR1 and CDR2 from the germline V gene are LGHNT and FRNRAP. Losses at the gene ends were 7 bases for V and 7 bases for J; bases not matched to a gene: 11. CDR3 protein: CASALPRDRGPQPQHF. The CDR3 DNA is TGTGCTAGTGCTCTACCCCGGGACAGGGGGCCACAGCCCCAGCATTTT.

CDR3 DNA: TGTGCCAGCAGCTTAATGGGGGCCTTAGCAACCTACGAGCAGTACTTC. It is translated as CASSLMGALATYEQYF. The V and J genes are TRBV7-9 and TRBJ2-7; D perhaps matches TRBD1 (6 bases). V gave up 2 bases and J gave up 2 bases, with 16 bases separating them. Germline values: CDR1 SEHNR, CDR2 FQNEAQ (reference sequence). The CDR3 has 16 amino acids.

The rearrangement joins TRBV27 to TRBJ1-2, with 8 positions matching TRBD1. The CDR3 sequence is 14 residues long. CDR1 is MNHEY and CDR2 is SMNVEV in the germline V gene (reference sequence). V was pared by 6 bases and J by 1 base, with 4 bases of the junction left unmatched. CDR3 sequence: CASRRTGNNYGYTF. As DNA, the CDR3 is TGTGCCAGCAGACGGACAGGGAATAACTATGGCTACACCTTC.

The genes are TRBV4-2 and TRBJ2-5; 7 bases map to TRBD2. Trimming cost V 0 bases and J 4 bases; bases outside gene matches: 8. Germline CDR1 and CDR2: LGHNA and YNFKEQ. The CDR3 length is 16 residues. In nucleotides, the CDR3 is TGTGCCAGCAGCCAAGATTCGGCGGGAGCTTCAGAGACCCAGTACTTC. Amino acids: CASSQDSAGASETQYF.

The chain couples TRBV5-1 to TRBJ2-7; TRBD1 matches 9 bases. The germline V gene encodes CDR1 SGHRS and CDR2 YFSETQ. Losses at the gene ends were 2 bases for V and 7 bases for J; bases not matched to a gene: 10. This CDR3 has 15 amino acids. CDR3 amino acids: CASSFGGTGKEEQYF. The CDR3 DNA follows: TGCGCCAGCAGCTTCGGGGGGACAGGGAAGGAGGAGCAGTACTTC.

The rearrangement uses TRBV2 and TRBJ2-1, with a weak D call TRBD2 (6 bases). Trimming removed 7 bases from V and 7 bases from J, with 11 bases in between. This CDR3 region has 12 residues. Germline V gene sequence: CDR1 SNHLY, CDR2 FYNNEI. The CDR3 loop reads CASTPGVNEQFF. The CDR3, as DNA: TGTGCCAGCACTCCGGGAGTGAATGAGCAGTTCTTC.

The V and J genes are TRBV6-1 and TRBJ1-5; 7 bases match TRBD1. V shed 2 bases and J 5 bases; nucleotides not matched to a gene: 15. Per germline, CDR1 MNHNS and CDR2 SASEGT. The CDR3 totals 18 residues. The CDR3 loop reads CASSERPGQAELYQPQHF. In DNA, the CDR3 is TGTGCCAGCAGTGAAAGGCCAGGACAGGCCGAACTCTATCAGCCCCAGCATTTT.

The chain is built from TRBV4-1 and TRBJ1-5, with D possibly matching TRBD1 (5 bases). The germline V gene encodes CDR1 MGHRA and CDR2 YSYEKL. Trimming took 3 bases from V and 4 from J, leaving 10 bases between them. The CDR3 runs to 14 residues. The CDR3 loop is CASSQVGGNQPQHF. The CDR3, as DNA: TGCGCCAGCAGCCAGGTCGGGGGGAATCAGCCCCAGCATTTT.

This rearrangement joins TRBV7-6 to TRBJ2-5; 10 bases match TRBD2. The V and J ends lost 6 bases and 5 bases, in that order; junction bases with no gene match: 15. This CDR3 is 17 amino acids long. Germline CDR1 reads SGHVS; CDR2 reads FNYEAQ. The CDR3 spells CASSPQDTLAGSETQYF. CDR3 nucleotide sequence: TGTGCCAGCAGTCCCCAAGATACACTAGCGGGATCTGAGACCCAGTACTTC.

The V gene is TRBV4-2, the J gene TRBJ2-7; D gene unclear. CDR1 and CDR2 from the germline V gene are LGHNA and YNFKEQ. V was shortened by 0 bases and J by 5 bases, with 11 bases between the two germline ends. The CDR3 consists of 14 residues. CDR3: CASSQDSGFDEQYF. The CDR3 bases are TGTGCCAGCAGCCAAGATTCGGGTTTCGACGAGCAGTACTTC.

The V and J genes are TRBV27 and TRBJ2-3; possibly TRBD1 for D (6 bases). Trimming removed 8 bases at V and 4 bases at J, with 19 bases between. The CDR3 sequence is 15 residues long. Germline values: CDR1 MNHEY, CDR2 SMNVEV (reference sequence). The CDR3 here is CASGLRGFGADTQYF. DNA of the CDR3: TGTGCCAGCGGCTTGAGGGGGTTCGGGGCAGATACGCAGTATTTT.

A few counts support this clone. The chain is built from TRBV19 and TRBJ1-5, with 9 bases identical to TRBD1. V lost 9 bases and J lost 3; bases outside the gene matches: 9. The CDR3 is 15 amino acids. Germline V gives CDR1 LNHDA, CDR2 SQIVND (reference sequence). CDR3 in amino acids: CASVPGQGPNQPQHF. CDR3 in DNA: TGTGCCAGCGTCCCGGGACAGGGACCCAATCAGCCCCAGCATTTT.

This chain uses TRBV5-1 with TRBJ2-1, with TRBD2 matching 9 bases. The CDR3 contains 17 residues. Germline trimming cut 3 bases from V and 2 bases from J; bases unmatched to any gene: 9. Germline values: CDR1 SGHRS, CDR2 YFSETQ. The CDR3 nucleotides read TGCGCCAGCAGCTATTTCAGCGGGAGGAAAACCTACAATGAGCAGTTCTTC. Amino acids: CASSYFSGRKTYNEQFF.

CDR3 in amino acids: CAWTIGTGYMNTEAFF. The CDR3 bases are TGTGCCTGGACCATAGGGACAGGGTATATGAACACTGAAGCTTTCTTT. This chain connects TRBV30 to TRBJ1-1; 9 nucleotides match TRBD1. V lost 4 bases to trimming and J lost 0 bases; unmatched junction nucleotides: 9. This CDR3 is built from 16 residues. CDR1 and CDR2 from the germline V gene are GTSNPN and SVGIG (reference sequence).

The V and J genes are TRBV14 and TRBJ2-7, with D possibly being TRBD1 (7 bases). This CDR3 region has 16 residues. The ends were cut back, 0 bases at V and 1 base at J, with 13 bases in the middle. CDR1 and CDR2 (germline): SGHDN, FVKESK. The CDR3 loop reads CASSQDTGDSSYEQYF. The CDR3 DNA reads TGTGCCAGCAGCCAAGATACGGGGGACAGTTCCTACGAGCAGTACTTC.

The chain uses TRBV28 and TRBJ2-2; 8 bases align to TRBD1. V lost 4 bases, J lost 4 bases, and 8 bases stayed unmatched. The CDR3 spans 16 residues. The V gene's germline CDR1 is MDHEN and CDR2 SYDVKM. The CDR3 region has the DNA TGTGCCAGCAGTTCCCCCCCGGACAGGGCCACCGGGGAGCTGTTTTTT. Translating gives CASSSPPDRATGELFF.

CDR3 coding DNA: TGTGCCAGCAGTTACTCGACCGGGAACGAGCAGTACTTC. Its translation is CASSYSTGNEQYF. The chain uses TRBV6-5 and TRBJ2-7; a possible D gene is TRBD2 (5 bases). The germline V gene encodes CDR1 MNHEY and CDR2 SVGAGI. CDR3 length equals 13 residues. V was clipped by 0 bases and J by 5 bases, with 8 bases between them.

The gene calls are TRBV7-9 and TRBJ2-3; 7 bases fit TRBD2. Trimming cost V 4 bases and J 11 bases; bases outside gene matches: 6. The germline V gene encodes CDR1 SEHNR and CDR2 FQNEAQ (reference sequence). This CDR3 region has 12 residues. The CDR3 loop reads CASSSSGWGQYF. CDR3 in DNA: TGTGCCAGCAGCTCTAGCGGATGGGGGCAGTATTTT.

The J gene is TRBJ2-1, the V gene TRBV6-5; tentatively, D is TRBD2 (6 bases). Deletions cut 7 bases from V and 7 bases from J, with 20 bases between. There are 15 residues in the CDR3. Per germline, CDR1 MNHEY and CDR2 SVGAGI. The chain's CDR3 is CASTAGWEVRNEQFF. Here the CDR3 DNA reads TGTGCCAGCACCGCGGGGTGGGAGGTTAGAAATGAGCAGTTCTTC.

The V and J genes are TRBV19 and TRBJ2-3; 8 nucleotides agree with TRBD1. This CDR3 has 16 amino acids. Per germline, CDR1 LNHDA and CDR2 SQIVND (reference sequence). Trimming removed 5 bases from V and 4 bases from J; junction bases left unmatched: 11. In DNA, the CDR3 is TGTGCCAGTAGTCAGGACAGGGCCCACCAAGCAGATACGCAGTATTTT. This encodes CASSQDRAHQADTQYF. The variable domain in full, completed from reference TRBV19 and TRBJ2-3, reads DGGITQSPKYLFRKEGQNVTLSCEQNLNHDAMYWYRQDPGQGLRLIYYSQIVNDFQKGDIAEGYSVSREKKESFPLTVTSAQKNPTAFYLCASSQDRAHQADTQYFGPGTRLTVL.

CDR3 region: CSVTGQGAYNEQFF. The CDR3 coding sequence is TGCAGCGTGACAGGACAGGGGGCGTACAATGAGCAGTTCTTC. The chain recombines TRBV29-1 with TRBJ2-1; 11 bases are shared with TRBD1. The CDR3 has 14 residues. V gave up 6 bases and J gave up 4 bases; unmatched junction bases: 5. Germline values: CDR1 SQVTM, CDR2 ANQGSEA.

The chain employs TRBV4-1 and TRBJ2-1; 13 bases align to TRBD2. Trimming cost V 0 bases and J 8 bases; bases outside gene matches: 7. Germline V lookup: CDR1 MGHRA, CDR2 YSYEKL. The CDR3 totals 17 residues. CDR3 protein: CASSQESLLAGGDEQFF. Written as DNA, the CDR3 is TGCGCCAGCAGCCAAGAAAGCCTACTAGCGGGAGGGGATGAGCAGTTCTTC.